The 32 T cell receptor beta chains presented below share a single source sample, sequenced in a study of blood T cells in healthy people across ages. The authors ran a second PCR of 7 to 11 cycles using a sample-barcoded 5' primer and a J-beta primer mix. One entry per CDR3 protein, called by TCRdb with MiXCR from the 5' RACE reads. This sample yields roughly 730,000 distinct CDR3 sequences, of which 56% are seen a single time; roughly 25% belongs to the top ten. The sequenced sample was blood. The source of these receptors is a middle-aged man in good health.

CDR3 sequence (DNA): TGCGCCAGCAGCAGGAAGGACGGGGGGAGCGAGCAGTACTTC. This sequence encodes CASSRKDGGSEQYF. The chain recombines TRBV5-1 with TRBJ2-7; 7 nucleotides match TRBD2. The CDR3 spans 14 residues. V lost 4 bases and J lost 6; bases outside the gene matches: 10. The germline gives CDR1 SGHRS, CDR2 YFSETQ.

This clonotype showed up just a few times. The V and J genes are TRBV20-1 and TRBJ2-3; 9 nucleotides align to TRBD2. Trimming removed 7 bases from V and 2 bases from J; junction bases left unmatched: 7. There are 14 residues in the CDR3. Germline loops: CDR1 DFQATT, CDR2 SNEGSKA (reference sequence). The CDR3 is CSGLAGSSTDTQYF. CDR3 nucleotide sequence: TGCAGTGGCCTAGCGGGATCTTCCACAGATACGCAGTATTTT.

The genes are TRBV6-6 and TRBJ1-4; a possible D gene is TRBD1 (5 bases). The CDR3 is 13 residues long. Trimming stripped 8 bases from V and 6 bases from J, with 13 bases between. Germline-derived CDR1 and CDR2 are MNHNY and SVGAGI (reference sequence). The CDR3, as DNA: TGTGCCAGCTATACCGGGACGGATGAAAAACTGTTTTTT. Its protein is CASYTGTDEKLFF.

The J gene is TRBJ1-2, the V gene TRBV5-1; 12 bases match TRBD1. Unmatched junction bases numbered 8, after V lost 2 bases and J lost 3 bases. The length of the CDR3 is 17 residues. Germline CDR1 and CDR2: SGHRS and YFSETQ. The DNA of the CDR3 is TGCGCCAGCAGCTTTAAACTCGGGACAGGGGGCGACTATGGCTACACCTTC. This codes for CASSFKLGTGGDYGYTF.

CDR3 DNA: TGCGCCAGCAGGGGACGGAACTCTGGGGCCAACGTCCTGACTTTC. Its translation: CASRGRNSGANVLTF. The V and J genes are TRBV5-1 and TRBJ2-6; perhaps D is TRBD1 or TRBD2 (5 bases each). The V gene lost 5 bases and the J gene lost 0 bases, with 9 bases spanning the gap. CDR1 is SGHRS and CDR2 is YFSETQ in the germline V gene. The CDR3 sequence is 15 residues long.

This clonotype has only one observation. V gene TRBV3-1 combines with J gene TRBJ1-2, with D perhaps matching TRBD1 (5 bases). This CDR3 spans 14 amino acids. CDR1 and CDR2 (germline): LGHDT, YNNKEL (reference sequence). V lost 8 bases and J 1 base, leaving 14 bases between the germline ends. DNA for the CDR3: TGTGCCAGCGGCGGGGGATACAGTAACTATGGCTACACCTTC. Amino acids: CASGGGYSNYGYTF.

The J gene is TRBJ2-5, the V gene TRBV20-1; no firm D call. Germline V gives CDR1 DFQATT, CDR2 SNEGSKA (reference sequence). Trimming shortened V by 4 bases and J by 5 bases, and 17 bases separated the two germline ends. The CDR3 has 14 residues. The CDR3 DNA sequence: TGCAGTGCTACGCCCTCGGTCCTAGGGGAGACCCAGTACTTC. This sequence encodes CSATPSVLGETQYF.

The rearrangement links TRBV7-2 to TRBJ2-7, with 9 bases that match TRBD2. This CDR3 region has 15 residues. V lost 5 bases to trimming and J lost 2 bases; unmatched junction nucleotides: 7. CDR1 is SGHTA, CDR2 FQGNSA, per germline. Written as DNA, the CDR3 is TGTGCCAGCAGCGCAGGAGCGGGGGGTACCTACGAGCAGTACTTC. Amino acid sequence: CASSAGAGGTYEQYF.

The gene calls are TRBV6-2 or TRBV6-3 and TRBJ2-1; 11 bases match TRBD2. Germline assignment: CDR1 MNHEY and CDR2 SVGEGT. This CDR3 is 19 amino acids long. Unmatched junction bases numbered 15, after V lost 2 bases and J lost 6 bases. The CDR3 region has the DNA TGTGCCAGCAGTTACGGTTTTCTCGGTCTAGCGGGAGGACGCAATGAGCAGTTCTTC. This translates into CASSYGFLGLAGGRNEQFF.

The rearrangement joins TRBV2 to TRBJ2-2; 12 bases are a match to TRBD1. The length of the CDR3 is 15 residues. Germline trimming cut 7 bases from V and 5 bases from J; bases unmatched to any gene: 5. CDR1 and CDR2 from the germline V gene are SNHLY and FYNNEI. In nucleotides, the CDR3 is TGTGCCAGCAAGGGACAGGGGGCGCGAACCGGGGAGCTGTTTTTT. It codes for CASKGQGARTGELFF.

V usage is TRBV7-2 and J usage is TRBJ2-1; 8 nucleotides align to TRBD1. V was clipped by 2 bases and J by 0 bases; unmatched bases: 3. This CDR3 region has 16 residues. The germline V gene has CDR1 SGHTA and CDR2 FQGNSA. The CDR3 sequence: CASSLSQGASYNEQFF. CDR3 DNA sequence: TGTGCCAGCAGCTTATCCCAGGGGGCCTCCTACAATGAGCAGTTCTTC.

The chain combines TRBV5-1 with TRBJ2-3, with unresolved D. Trimming removed 0 bases at V and 6 bases at J, with 8 bases between. The CDR3 spans 13 residues. From germline, CDR1 is SGHRS and CDR2 YFSETQ. The CDR3 DNA sequence: TGCGCCAGCAGCTTGGAATCTCGGGATACGCAGTATTTT. It is translated as CASSLESRDTQYF.

This chain joins TRBV5-4 and TRBJ1-5, with a possible D match to TRBD1 (5 bases). Germline V gives CDR1 SGHNT, CDR2 YYREEE (reference sequence). Trimming shortened V by 0 bases and J by 8 bases, and 15 bases separated the two germline ends. CDR3 length equals 15 residues. DNA of the CDR3: TGTGCCAGCAGCTTGGCACCGGGGGGGTCGGAGCCCCAGCATTTT. Translated: CASSLAPGGSEPQHF.

This chain connects TRBV27 to TRBJ1-2, with 8 bases identical to TRBD1. The germline gives CDR1 MNHEY, CDR2 SMNVEV (reference sequence). Trimming at V came to 5 bases and at J to 6 bases, leaving 8 bases not matched to a gene. This CDR3 has 14 amino acids. In DNA form, the CDR3 reads TGTGCCAGCAGTCAACACGACAGGGGCGATGGCTACACCTTC. This encodes CASSQHDRGDGYTF.

This clonotype has just a few counts. Here the CDR3 DNA reads TGCGCCAGCAGCGAGACGACTAGCGGGGCCTACGAGCAGTACTTC. The encoded protein is CASSETTSGAYEQYF. The chain has TRBV5-1 and TRBJ2-7, with 11 bases aligning to TRBD2. This CDR3 has 15 residues. The germline V gene encodes CDR1 SGHRS and CDR2 YFSETQ. V gave up 4 bases and J gave up 2 bases; unmatched junction bases: 5.

This clonotype occurred a few times. A much larger clone differs from this one at a single base, so this may be a read error. The rearrangement uses TRBV29-1 and TRBJ2-1; D is unclear. The assigned J gene may be wrong: the sequence end matches TRBJ2-7 better. CDR1 SQVTM and CDR2 ANQGSEA come from the germline V gene. The CDR3 is 13 residues long. CDR3 sequence reads: CSARPSSYNEQYF. As DNA, the CDR3 is TGCAGCGCACGGCCCTCTTCCTACAATGAGCAGTACTTC.

V is TRBV4-2 and J is TRBJ2-5; 9 bases line up with TRBD2. CDR1 and CDR2 from the germline V gene are LGHNA and YNFKEQ. This CDR3 is 16 amino acids long. V gave up 1 base and J gave up 2 bases; unmatched junction bases: 5. The CDR3 protein is CASSQGPSGAQETQYF. The CDR3 DNA sequence: TGTGCCAGCAGCCAAGGGCCTAGCGGGGCGCAAGAGACCCAGTACTTC.

V gene TRBV4-1 combines with J gene TRBJ2-3; D unresolved. Germline assignment: CDR1 MGHRA and CDR2 YSYEKL. The CDR3 consists of 14 residues. Trimming took 1 base from V and 5 from J, leaving 10 bases between them. As DNA, the CDR3 is TGCGCCAGCAGCCAAGGGTTAGCCTTAGATACGCAGTATTTT. Its translation is CASSQGLALDTQYF.

The chain is built from TRBV24-1 and TRBJ1-2; TRBD1 matches at 7 bases. This CDR3 has 15 amino acids. Germline-derived CDR1 and CDR2 are KGHDR and SFDVKD. V gave up 3 bases and J gave up 7 bases; unmatched junction bases: 10. The CDR3 reads CATSDPGTVLGGYTF. In DNA form, the CDR3 reads TGTGCCACCAGTGATCCCGGGACAGTGCTTGGTGGCTACACCTTC.

This chain uses TRBV6-6 with TRBJ2-7; the D gene is possibly TRBD2 (6 bases). Germline CDR1 and CDR2: MNHNY and SVGAGI (reference sequence). The CDR3 runs 14 residues. Trimming took 10 bases from V and 5 from J, leaving 21 bases between them. CDR3 residues: CAIKNAGYTHEQYF. CDR3 DNA: TGTGCCATAAAGAACGCGGGGTACACCCACGAGCAGTACTTC.

The J gene is TRBJ2-2, the V gene TRBV7-8, with 10 bases aligning to TRBD1. V lost 5 bases, J lost 6 bases, and 9 bases stayed unmatched. CDR3 size: 16 residues. Germline CDR1 and CDR2: SGHVS and FQNEAQ. The CDR3 nucleotides read TGTGCCAGCAGCCATAGGACAGGGGGTTTATCCGGGGAGCTGTTTTTT. This sequence encodes CASSHRTGGLSGELFF. Looking up the rest from reference TRBV7-8 and TRBJ2-2 gives the full variable domain: GAGVSQSPRYKVAKRGQDVALRCDPISGHVSLFWYQQALGQGPEFLTYFQNEAQLDKSGLPSDRFFAERPEGSVSTLKIQRTQQEDSAVYLCASSHRTGGLSGELFFGEGSRLTVL.

The chain is built from TRBV7-8 and TRBJ2-1; D ambiguous. Germline CDR1 reads SGHVS; CDR2 reads FQNEAQ. There are 16 residues in the CDR3. V was shortened by 5 bases and J by 0 bases, with 14 bases between the two germline ends. The CDR3 bases are TGTGCCAGCAGCCTCCTTGGCGAGAGCTCCTACAATGAGCAGTTCTTC. Translation: CASSLLGESSYNEQFF.

This clonotype was recorded once. The chain combines TRBV6-2 or TRBV6-3 with TRBJ2-1, with 8 bases fitting TRBD1. The germline gives CDR1 MNHEY, CDR2 SVGEGT. J was trimmed by 4 bases and V by 6 bases; bases with no gene match: 5. This CDR3 contains 14 residues. CDR3 in amino acids: CASRGGQGYNEQFF. For the CDR3, the DNA is TGTGCCAGCAGGGGAGGACAGGGTTACAATGAGCAGTTCTTC.

Details on this clonotype: This may arise from a read error, as a much more abundant clone is one base away. The chain joins TRBV9 to TRBJ2-1; D is ambiguous. Trimming cost V 0 bases and J 13 bases, with 14 bases left between them. CDR1 SGDLS and CDR2 YYNGEE come from the germline V gene. The CDR3 runs 13 residues. The CDR3 region is CASSVGGDQTQFF. The DNA of the CDR3 is TGTGCCAGCAGCGTAGGGGGTGACCAGACCCAGTTCTTC.

This clonotype occurred a few times. This chain connects TRBV9 to TRBJ1-2; TRBD1 is a possible D gene (5 bases). V dropped 3 bases and J dropped 4 bases, with 13 bases sitting between them. There are 14 residues in the CDR3. Germline-derived CDR1 and CDR2 are SGDLS and YYNGEE. CDR3 sequence (DNA): TGTGCCAGCAGCGAGGGGAACGTACCCTATGGCTACACCTTC. The encoded protein is CASSEGNVPYGYTF.

This chain joins TRBV6-5 and TRBJ2-7; D is ambiguous. This CDR3 contains 13 residues. Per the germline V gene, CDR1 is MNHEY and CDR2 is SVGAGI. V was pared by 6 bases and J by 4 bases, with 13 bases between. DNA for the CDR3: TGTGCCAGCAGGGTAGACACCCGTTACGAGCAGTACTTC. Translated, it gives CASRVDTRYEQYF.

V usage is TRBV7-3 and J usage is TRBJ2-3; D is unresolved. V was shortened by 2 bases and J by 8 bases, with 11 bases between the two germline ends. The CDR3 loop spans 13 amino acids. CDR1 is SGHTA, CDR2 FQGTGA, per germline. Here the CDR3 DNA reads TGTGCCAGCAGCTTACCCCAATCGGGTACGCAGTATTTT. Residues: CASSLPQSGTQYF. Supplemented by reference TRBV7-3 and TRBJ2-3, the full variable domain reads GAGVSQTPSNKVTEKGKYVELRCDPISGHTALYWYRQSLGQGPEFLIYFQGTGAADDSGLPNDRFFAVRPEGSVSTLKIQRTERGDSAVYLCASSLPQSGTQYFGPGTRLTVL.

The chain links TRBV30 to TRBJ1-2; 7 bases align to TRBD1. The germline V gene has CDR1 GTSNPN and CDR2 SVGIG (reference sequence). The CDR3 extends over 13 amino acids. The CDR3 protein is CACSTGEGYGYTF. CDR3 nucleotides: TGTGCATGCTCTACAGGGGAGGGCTATGGCTACACCTTC.

The chain uses TRBV7-2 and TRBJ2-1, with D hard to call. This CDR3 is built from 12 residues. V was cut by 7 bases and J by 4 bases, with 8 bases left in between. Germline V lookup: CDR1 SGHTA, CDR2 FQGNSA. The CDR3 DNA follows: TGTGCCAGCACCTTCGATTACAATGAGCAGTTCTTC. Translated, it gives CASTFDYNEQFF.

The rearrangement links TRBV6-6 to TRBJ2-7, with a tentative D call TRBD2 (6 bases). V lost 6 bases, J lost 2 bases, and 17 bases lay in between. Germline V gives CDR1 MNHNY, CDR2 SVGAGI (reference sequence). The CDR3 has 15 residues. The DNA of the CDR3 is TGTGCCAGCAGGCAGGAGGATGGGGGGACCTACGAGCAGTACTTC. As protein: CASRQEDGGTYEQYF.

The V gene is TRBV27, the J gene TRBJ2-7; TRBD2 is a possible D gene (7 bases). Germline lookup yields CDR1 MNHEY and CDR2 SMNVEV (reference sequence). Between the trimmed V and J ends, which lost 3 bases and 3 bases, there was a span of 15 bases. This CDR3 contains 15 residues. CDR3 loop: CASSFAGRDNYEQYF. The CDR3 DNA sequence: TGTGCCAGCAGTTTTGCGGGGAGGGACAACTACGAGCAGTACTTC.

This clonotype has more than one count but fewer than ten. The CDR3 spells CSAPLLGTSGKYEQYF. The CDR3, as DNA: TGCAGTGCTCCTCTTCTTGGGACTAGCGGGAAGTACGAGCAGTACTTC. This chain uses TRBV20-1 with TRBJ2-7, with 13 bases aligning to TRBD2. With 5 bases clipped from V and 4 bases from J, the junction kept 11 bases outside the gene matches. The V gene's germline CDR1 is DFQATT and CDR2 SNEGSKA (reference sequence). The CDR3 spans 16 residues.